One T cell receptor (beta chain) is described in this entry. Antigen unknown. Reverse transcription of all isolated RNA meant that expressed TCRB transcripts were sequenced. TCRdb's table, derived via immunoSEQ multiplex PCR, lists solely in-frame clones and lacks some. Among 600,000 to 700,000 clones, about an eighth were seen once, and the ten largest hold roughly 0.12%. This sample is part of a study of beta chain features in type 1 diabetes. Study-wide points: Type 1 diabetes patients had moderately but significantly shorter TCRB CDR3s in all four CD4+ subsets. For patients, the naive, central memory and Treg TCRB repertoires appeared more alike than for healthy donors.

CDR3 size: 14 residues. The V and J ends lost 4 bases and 11 bases respectively, with 18 bases between them. Germline V CDR1 and CDR2: PRHDT, FYEKMQ (reference sequence). The chain uses TRBV13 and TRBJ1-5; perhaps TRBD1 as D (6 bases). Sequencing was done on a sample of naive CD4+ T cells from blood. The source is a man aged 25-45 years with type 1 diabetes. This chain's CDR3 is CASSSGHREQAQHF. Here the CDR3 DNA reads TGTGCCAGCAGCTCGGGACACAGGGAACAGGCCCAGCATTTT.